This T cell receptor (beta chain) stems from a study of T cell repertoires in cytomegalovirus infection. This clonotype was detected ten times or more. Each CDR3 protein is one row after TCRdb ran MiXCR on the reads. This sample has a few hundred thousand distinct CDR3 sequences, with over 15% found just once. Germline CDR1 and CDR2: SGHVS and FQNEAQ. The CDR3 loop spans 11 amino acids. V lost 3 bases, J lost 4 bases, and 3 bases lay in between. The clonotype comes from a human donor in good health (CMV status not recorded). Some clones in this sample may be carry-over from other donors' samples. Sequencing was done on a sample of CD8+ T cells from PBMCs. V and J are TRBV7-8 and TRBJ1-1; D gene ambiguous. CDR3 sequence (DNA): TGTGCCAGCAGCTTTATCACTGAAGCTTTCTTT. It encodes CASSFITEAFF.